This T cell receptor beta chain was captured by sequencing in a study of T cell responses to AZD1222 COVID-19 vaccine. Study-wide findings and caveats: Repertoires in all cases were sampled only once the peak T cell response had passed. Once two AZD1222 doses were given, Spike-specific TCR breadth and depth went up. AZD1222 recipients seropositive at baseline numbered only 5 to 7.

This CDR3 has 16 residues. V trimming: 4 bases; J trimming: 6 bases; junction bases outside the gene matches: 11. Germline loops: CDR1 LGHDT, CDR2 YNNKEL (reference sequence). Some clones are missing from TCRdb's copy, which holds only in-frame ones; the method was immunoSEQ multiplex PCR. This sample carries tens of thousands of clones, 90% of them seen once, and the ten largest clones take about 5.4%. This clone showed up just once. Its antigen is unidentified. The clonotype was recovered from an adult who received the AZD1222 COVID-19 vaccine. Sequencing used peripheral blood, obtained 28 days after the second AZD1222 dose. The V gene is TRBV3-1 (or the pseudogene TRBV3-2), the J gene TRBJ2-1, with 8 bases fitting TRBD2. The CDR3, as DNA: TGTGCCAGCAGCCCCAGTAGTAGCGGGGCCACCAATGAGCAGTTCTTC. Protein: CASSPSSSGATNEQFF.